Listed here is a single T cell receptor (beta chain). It was from roughly 20-30 mg of unsorted bulk tissue that RNA and DNA were co-extracted. This sample was taken from a study of tumor-infiltrating lymphocytes in primary liver carcinoma. Trimming shortened V by 5 bases and J by 0 bases, and 15 bases separated the two germline ends. Per germline, CDR1 SGHAT and CDR2 FQNNGV. The CDR3 is 16 residues long. From around 530 ng of total RNA, TCR beta-specific cDNA was reverse-transcribed using a constant-region primer. Employing slightly modified ARM-PCR, three nested multiplex PCR rounds were run, and these gave rise to the TCR beta libraries. Two initial PCR rounds of roughly 10 cycles each paired TRBV1-TRBV30 forward primers with a C-beta reverse primer. TCRdb recomputed calls from the multiplex PCR reads with MiXCR, one row per CDR3 protein. The sample yields roughly 78,000 distinct CDR3 sequences, around 75% seen once.

The sequenced sample was liver tumor tissue from sampling region 4. Documented subset: tumor region T4, right-lateral pole. The chain recombines TRBV11-2 with TRBJ2-3; no firm D call. This TCR came from an older woman with primary liver carcinoma and hepatitis B virus infection. The CDR3 spells CASSADNVASTDTQYF. CDR3 coding DNA: TGTGCCAGCAGCGCTGATAACGTGGCTAGCACAGATACGCAGTATTTT.